Listed here is a single TCR beta chain. This record belongs to a study of cytomegalovirus exposure and HLA in healthy donors. Researchers ran the PCR with 60 Vbeta and 13 Jbeta primers. Generated by immunoSEQ multiplex PCR, the TCRdb table keeps only in-frame clones and is missing some. The sample's table shows roughly 140,000 clones. The CDR3 contains 16 residues. Germline-derived CDR1 and CDR2 are MGHRA and YSYEKL. The V gene lost 1 base and the J gene lost 5 bases, with 14 bases spanning the gap. The sample comprised PBMCs. This chain joins TRBV4-1 and TRBJ1-4, with D unresolved. The receptor's source is a male donor in good health and CMV-seronegative. CDR3 in DNA: TGCGCCAGCAGCCAAGTTCCGGGAAGGGAAAATGAAAAACTGTTTTTT. Its protein product is CASSQVPGRENEKLFF.